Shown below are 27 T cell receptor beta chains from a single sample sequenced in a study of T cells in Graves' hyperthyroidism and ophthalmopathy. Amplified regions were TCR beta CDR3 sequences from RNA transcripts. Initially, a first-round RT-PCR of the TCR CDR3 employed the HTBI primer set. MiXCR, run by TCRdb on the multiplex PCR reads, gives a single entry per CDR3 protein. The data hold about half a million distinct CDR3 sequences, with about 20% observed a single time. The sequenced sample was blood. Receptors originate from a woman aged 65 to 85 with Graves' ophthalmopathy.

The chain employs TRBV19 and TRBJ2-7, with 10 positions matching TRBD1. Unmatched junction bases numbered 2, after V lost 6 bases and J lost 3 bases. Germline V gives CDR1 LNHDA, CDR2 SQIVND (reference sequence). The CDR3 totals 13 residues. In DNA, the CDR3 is TGTGCCAGTAGGGGGACAGGGGACTACGAGCAGTACTTC. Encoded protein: CASRGTGDYEQYF.

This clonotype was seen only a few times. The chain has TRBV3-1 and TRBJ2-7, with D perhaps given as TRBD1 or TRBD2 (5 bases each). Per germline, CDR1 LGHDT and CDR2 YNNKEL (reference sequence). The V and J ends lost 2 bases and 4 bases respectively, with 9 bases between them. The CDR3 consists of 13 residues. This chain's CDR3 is CASSQRGTYEQYF. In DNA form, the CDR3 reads TGTGCCAGCAGCCAACGAGGGACGTACGAGCAGTACTTC.

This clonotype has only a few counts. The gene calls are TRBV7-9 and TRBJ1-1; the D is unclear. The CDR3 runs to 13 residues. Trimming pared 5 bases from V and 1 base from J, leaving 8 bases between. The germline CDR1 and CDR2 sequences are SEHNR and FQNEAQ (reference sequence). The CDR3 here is CASSAEGNTEAFF. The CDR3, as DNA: TGTGCCAGCAGCGCCGAGGGGAACACTGAAGCTTTCTTT.

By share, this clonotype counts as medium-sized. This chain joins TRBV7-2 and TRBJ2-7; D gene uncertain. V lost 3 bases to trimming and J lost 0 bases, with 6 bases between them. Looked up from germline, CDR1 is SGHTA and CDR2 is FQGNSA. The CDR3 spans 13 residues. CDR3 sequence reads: CASSFGVSYEQYF. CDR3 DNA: TGTGCCAGCAGCTTCGGCGTCTCCTACGAGCAGTACTTC.

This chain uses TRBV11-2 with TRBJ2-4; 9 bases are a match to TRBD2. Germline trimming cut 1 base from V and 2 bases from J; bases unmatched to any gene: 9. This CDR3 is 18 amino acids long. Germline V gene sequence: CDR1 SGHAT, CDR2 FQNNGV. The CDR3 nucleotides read TGTGCCAGCAGCTTAGGAGGTAGCGGGAGCGCATCCAAAAACATTCAGTACTTC. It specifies CASSLGGSGSASKNIQYF. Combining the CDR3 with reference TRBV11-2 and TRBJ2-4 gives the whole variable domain EAGVAQSPRYKIIEKRQSVAFWCNPISGHATLYWYQQILGQGPKLLIQFQNNGVVDDSQLPKDRFSAERLKGVDSTLKIQPAKLEDSAVYLCASSLGGSGSASKNIQYFGAGTRLSVL.

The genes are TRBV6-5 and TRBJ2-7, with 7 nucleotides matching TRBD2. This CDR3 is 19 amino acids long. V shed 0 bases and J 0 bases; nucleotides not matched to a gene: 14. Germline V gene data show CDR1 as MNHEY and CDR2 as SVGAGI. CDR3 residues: CASSYSVWAGDPRSYEQYF. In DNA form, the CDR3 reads TGTGCCAGCAGTTACTCGGTGTGGGCGGGAGATCCACGCTCCTACGAGCAGTACTTC.

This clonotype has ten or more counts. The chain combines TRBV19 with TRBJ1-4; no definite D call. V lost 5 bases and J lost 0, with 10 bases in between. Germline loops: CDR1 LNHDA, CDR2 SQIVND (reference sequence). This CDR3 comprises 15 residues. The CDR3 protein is CASSLGDATNEKLFF. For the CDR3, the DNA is TGTGCCAGTAGTTTGGGAGATGCAACTAATGAAAAACTGTTTTTT.

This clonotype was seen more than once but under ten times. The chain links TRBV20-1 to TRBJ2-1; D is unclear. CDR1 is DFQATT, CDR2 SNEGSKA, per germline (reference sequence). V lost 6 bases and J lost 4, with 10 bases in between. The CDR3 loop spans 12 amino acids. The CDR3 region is CSALPEYNEQFF. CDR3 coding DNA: TGCAGTGCCTTACCTGAGTACAATGAGCAGTTCTTC.

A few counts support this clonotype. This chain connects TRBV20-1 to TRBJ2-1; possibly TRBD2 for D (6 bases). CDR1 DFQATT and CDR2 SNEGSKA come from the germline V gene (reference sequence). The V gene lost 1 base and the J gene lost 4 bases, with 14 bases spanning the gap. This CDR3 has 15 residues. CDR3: CSARGTSFTYNEQFF. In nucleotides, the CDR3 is TGCAGTGCTAGAGGTACTAGCTTTACATACAATGAGCAGTTCTTC.

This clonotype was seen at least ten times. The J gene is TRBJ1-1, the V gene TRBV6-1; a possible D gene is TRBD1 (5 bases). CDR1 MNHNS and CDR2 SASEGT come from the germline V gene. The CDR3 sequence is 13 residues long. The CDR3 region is CSYGAPMNTEAFF. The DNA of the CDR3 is TGTTCGTACGGGGCACCCATGAACACTGAAGCTTTCTTT.

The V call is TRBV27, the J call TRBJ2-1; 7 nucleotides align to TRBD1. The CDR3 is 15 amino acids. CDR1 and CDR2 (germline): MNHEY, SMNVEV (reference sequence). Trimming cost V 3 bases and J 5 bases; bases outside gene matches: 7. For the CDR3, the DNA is TGTGCCAGCAGTTTGGACAGGTACGGGGACAATGAGCAGTTCTTC. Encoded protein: CASSLDRYGDNEQFF.

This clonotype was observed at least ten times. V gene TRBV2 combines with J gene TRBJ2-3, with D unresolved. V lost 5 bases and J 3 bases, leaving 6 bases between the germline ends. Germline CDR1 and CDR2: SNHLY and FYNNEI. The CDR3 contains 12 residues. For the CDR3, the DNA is TGTGCCAGCAGTAAGACGACAGATACGCAGTATTTT. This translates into CASSKTTDTQYF.

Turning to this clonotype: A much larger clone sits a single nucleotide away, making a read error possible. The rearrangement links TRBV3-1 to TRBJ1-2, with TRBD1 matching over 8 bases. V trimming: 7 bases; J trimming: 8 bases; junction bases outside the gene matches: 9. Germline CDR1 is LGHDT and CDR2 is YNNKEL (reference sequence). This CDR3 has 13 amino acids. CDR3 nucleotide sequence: TGTGCCAGCACGAGGGACAGGCGGGGAGGCTACACCTTC. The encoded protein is CASTRDRRGGYTF.

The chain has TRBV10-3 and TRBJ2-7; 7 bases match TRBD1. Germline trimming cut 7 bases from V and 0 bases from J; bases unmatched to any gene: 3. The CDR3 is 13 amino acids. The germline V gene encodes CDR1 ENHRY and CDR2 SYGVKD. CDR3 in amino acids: CAINRDSSYEQYF. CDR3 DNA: TGTGCCATCAACAGGGACAGCTCCTACGAGCAGTACTTC.

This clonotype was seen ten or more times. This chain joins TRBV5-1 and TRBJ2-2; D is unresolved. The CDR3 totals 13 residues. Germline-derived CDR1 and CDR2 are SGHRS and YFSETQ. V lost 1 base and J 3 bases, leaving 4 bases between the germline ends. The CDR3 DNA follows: TGCGCCAGCAGCTTGAGTGACACCGGGGAGCTGTTTTTT. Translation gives CASSLSDTGELFF. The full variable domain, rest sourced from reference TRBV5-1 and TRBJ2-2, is KAGVTQTPRYLIKTRGQQVTLSCSPISGHRSVSWYQQTPGQGLQFLFEYFSETQRNKGNFPGRFSGRQFSNSRSEMNVSTLELGDSALYLCASSLSDTGELFFGEGSRLTVL.

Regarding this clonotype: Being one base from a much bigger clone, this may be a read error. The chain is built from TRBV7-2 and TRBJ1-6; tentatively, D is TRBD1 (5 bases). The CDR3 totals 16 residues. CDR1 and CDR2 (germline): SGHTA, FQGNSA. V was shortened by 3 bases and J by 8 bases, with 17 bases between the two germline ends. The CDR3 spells CASSLIPVQVDSPLHF. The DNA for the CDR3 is TGTGCCAGCAGCTTGATTCCGGTACAGGTTGATTCACCCCTCCACTTT.

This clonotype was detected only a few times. CDR3 sequence: CASSLEGQMNTEAFF. The CDR3 DNA reads as TGTGCCAGCAGCTTAGAGGGGCAGATGAACACTGAAGCTTTCTTT. The gene calls are TRBV7-2 and TRBJ1-1, with D tentatively TRBD1 (5 bases). Per germline, CDR1 SGHTA and CDR2 FQGNSA. V lost 1 base and J 0 bases, leaving 9 bases between the germline ends. This CDR3 has 15 residues.

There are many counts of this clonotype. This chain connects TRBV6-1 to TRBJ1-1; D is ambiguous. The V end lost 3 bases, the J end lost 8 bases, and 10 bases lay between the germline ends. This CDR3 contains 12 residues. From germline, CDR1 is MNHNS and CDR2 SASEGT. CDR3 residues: CASSDRPSEAFF. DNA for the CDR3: TGTGCCAGCAGTGATCGTCCTAGCGAAGCTTTCTTT.

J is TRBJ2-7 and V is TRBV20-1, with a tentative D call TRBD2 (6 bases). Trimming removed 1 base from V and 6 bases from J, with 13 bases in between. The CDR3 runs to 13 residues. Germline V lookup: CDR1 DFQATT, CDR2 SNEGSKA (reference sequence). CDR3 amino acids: CSARVIMEGEQYF. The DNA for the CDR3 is TGCAGTGCTAGAGTTATTATGGAGGGCGAGCAGTACTTC.

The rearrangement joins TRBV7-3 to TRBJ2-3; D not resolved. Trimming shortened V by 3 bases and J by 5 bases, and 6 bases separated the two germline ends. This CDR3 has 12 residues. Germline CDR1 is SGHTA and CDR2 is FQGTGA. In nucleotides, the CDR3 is TGTGCCAGCAGCTTGGGCCTAGATACGCAGTATTTT. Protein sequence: CASSLGLDTQYF.

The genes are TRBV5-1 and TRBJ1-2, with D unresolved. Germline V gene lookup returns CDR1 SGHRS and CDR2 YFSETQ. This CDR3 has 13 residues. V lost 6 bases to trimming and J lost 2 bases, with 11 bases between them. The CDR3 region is CASTQGMNYGYTF. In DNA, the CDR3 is TGCGCCAGCACTCAAGGAATGAACTATGGCTACACCTTC.

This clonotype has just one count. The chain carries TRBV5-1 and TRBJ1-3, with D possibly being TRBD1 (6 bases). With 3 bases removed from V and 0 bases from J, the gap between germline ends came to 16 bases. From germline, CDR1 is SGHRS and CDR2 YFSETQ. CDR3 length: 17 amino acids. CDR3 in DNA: TGCGCCAGCAGCTCTACCGGGACACTCAGCTCTGGAAACACCATATATTTT. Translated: CASSSTGTLSSGNTIYF. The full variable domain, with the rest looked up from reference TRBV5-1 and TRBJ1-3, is KAGVTQTPRYLIKTRGQQVTLSCSPISGHRSVSWYQQTPGQGLQFLFEYFSETQRNKGNFPGRFSGRQFSNSRSEMNVSTLELGDSALYLCASSSTGTLSSGNTIYFGEGSWLTVV.

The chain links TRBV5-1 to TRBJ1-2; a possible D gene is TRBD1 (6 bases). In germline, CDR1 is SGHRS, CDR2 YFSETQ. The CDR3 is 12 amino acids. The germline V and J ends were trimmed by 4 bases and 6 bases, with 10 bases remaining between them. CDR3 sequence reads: CASSVNRDGYTF. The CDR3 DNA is TGCGCCAGCAGCGTGAACAGGGATGGCTACACCTTC.

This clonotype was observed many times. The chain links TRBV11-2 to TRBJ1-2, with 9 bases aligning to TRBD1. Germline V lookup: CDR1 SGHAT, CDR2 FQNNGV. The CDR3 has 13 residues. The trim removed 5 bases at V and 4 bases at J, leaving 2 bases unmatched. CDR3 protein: CASSKGQGYGYTF. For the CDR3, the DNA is TGTGCCAGCAGCAAGGGACAGGGCTATGGCTACACCTTC.

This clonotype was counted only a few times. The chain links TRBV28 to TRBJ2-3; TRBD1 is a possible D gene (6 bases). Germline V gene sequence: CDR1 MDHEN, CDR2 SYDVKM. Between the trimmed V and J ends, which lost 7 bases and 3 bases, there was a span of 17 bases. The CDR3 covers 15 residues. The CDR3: CASTHTGQGTDTQYF. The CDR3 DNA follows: TGTGCCAGCACCCATACCGGGCAGGGGACAGATACGCAGTATTTT.

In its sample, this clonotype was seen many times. The chain's CDR3 is CASIGANEQFF. The CDR3, as DNA: TGTGCCAGCATTGGGGCCAATGAGCAGTTCTTC. The rearrangement links TRBV2 to TRBJ2-1; possible D gene TRBD1, 5 bases. V was trimmed by 7 bases and J by 6 bases, leaving 7 bases between them. The CDR3 spans 11 residues. The V gene's germline CDR1 is SNHLY and CDR2 FYNNEI.

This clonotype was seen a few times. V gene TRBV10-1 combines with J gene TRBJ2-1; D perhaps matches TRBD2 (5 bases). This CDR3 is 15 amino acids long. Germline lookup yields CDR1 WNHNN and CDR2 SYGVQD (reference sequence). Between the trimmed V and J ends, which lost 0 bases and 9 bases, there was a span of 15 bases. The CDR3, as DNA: TGCGCCAGCAGTGAGTCGGGCAGCGGAAGGGTTGAGCAGTTCTTC. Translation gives CASSESGSGRVEQFF.